Presented here are 19 T cell receptor beta chains from one specimen sequenced in a study of T cell responses to AZD1222 COVID-19 vaccine. Using immunoSEQ multiplex PCR, the repertoire was profiled, and TCRdb retains in-frame clones only, with some absent. The table lists around 140,000 clones. Material: peripheral blood. The receptors here all came from an adult in good health.

The chain recombines TRBV10-3 with TRBJ2-5; TRBD1 aligns across 7 bases. Germline CDR1 reads ENHRY; CDR2 reads SYGVKD. J was trimmed by 5 bases and V by 8 bases; bases with no gene match: 11. There are 14 residues in the CDR3. The CDR3 DNA sequence: TGTGCCATCCGACCGGGACAGACCACGGAGACCCAGTACTTC. This codes for CAIRPGQTTETQYF.

The rearrangement links TRBV19 to TRBJ2-5; D is ambiguous. The V and J ends lost 0 bases and 4 bases respectively, with 0 bases between them. Germline V gene sequence: CDR1 LNHDA, CDR2 SQIVND (reference sequence). The CDR3 is 11 residues long. The CDR3 reads CASSIEETQYF. The CDR3 DNA follows: TGTGCCAGTAGTATAGAAGAGACCCAGTACTTC.

V usage is TRBV5-1 and J usage is TRBJ1-3; the D gene is possibly TRBD1 (5 bases). This CDR3 has 16 amino acids. The germline gives CDR1 SGHRS, CDR2 YFSETQ. Trimming took 3 bases from V and 0 from J, leaving 13 bases between them. CDR3 in amino acids: CASSSDTGPSGNTIYF. In nucleotides, the CDR3 is TGCGCCAGCAGCTCCGACACAGGACCCTCTGGAAACACCATATATTTT. Full variable domain (rest looked up from reference TRBV5-1 and TRBJ1-3): KAGVTQTPRYLIKTRGQQVTLSCSPISGHRSVSWYQQTPGQGLQFLFEYFSETQRNKGNFPGRFSGRQFSNSRSEMNVSTLELGDSALYLCASSSDTGPSGNTIYFGEGSWLTVV.

The V gene is TRBV7-6, the J gene TRBJ1-1; D possibly corresponds to TRBD1 (5 bases). V was trimmed by 0 bases and J by 7 bases, leaving 12 bases between them. The CDR3 has 14 amino acids. CDR1 is SGHVS and CDR2 is FNYEAQ in the germline V gene. CDR3 loop: CASSLAGGKNEAFF. CDR3 nucleotide sequence: TGTGCCAGCAGCTTAGCGGGGGGGAAGAATGAAGCTTTCTTT.

The chain combines TRBV29-1 with TRBJ1-1; D possibly corresponds to TRBD1 (5 bases). The germline V gene has CDR1 SQVTM and CDR2 ANQGSEA. Trimming cost V 4 bases and J 3 bases, with 21 bases left between them. The CDR3 contains 16 residues. In DNA, the CDR3 is TGCAGCGTTGCCCAACGGGCCTCGAAAGGGGACACTGAAGCTTTCTTT. This sequence encodes CSVAQRASKGDTEAFF.

The chain couples TRBV25-1 to TRBJ2-7, with D uncertain. The CDR3 runs 14 residues. Germline CDR1 is MGHDK and CDR2 is SYGVNS. V was clipped by 1 base and J by 4 bases, with 11 bases between them. The CDR3 protein is CASSEWQDGYEQYF. The CDR3 region has the DNA TGTGCCAGCAGTGAATGGCAGGATGGGTACGAGCAGTACTTC.

The gene calls are TRBV19 and TRBJ1-5, with D perhaps matching TRBD1 (5 bases). The CDR3 totals 14 residues. Germline V gives CDR1 LNHDA, CDR2 SQIVND (reference sequence). Trimming left V 6 bases short and J 2 bases short, with 11 bases between. The CDR3 loop is CASRHTGGNQPQHF. CDR3 sequence (DNA): TGTGCCAGTAGGCACACAGGTGGCAATCAGCCCCAGCATTTT.

The chain uses TRBV7-6 and TRBJ2-3; 8 positions agree with TRBD2. Unmatched junction bases numbered 7, after V lost 5 bases and J lost 3 bases. Germline values: CDR1 SGHVS, CDR2 FNYEAQ. The CDR3 covers 15 residues. The CDR3 reads CASSRRGAPTDTQYF. In DNA form, the CDR3 reads TGTGCCAGCAGCCGGCGGGGGGCCCCGACAGATACGCAGTATTTT. The variable domain in full, completed from reference TRBV7-6 and TRBJ2-3, reads GAGVSQSPRYKVTKRGQDVALRCDPISGHVSLYWYRQALGQGPEFLTYFNYEAQQDKSGLPNDRFSAERPEGSISTLTIQRTEQRDSAMYRCASSRRGAPTDTQYFGPGTRLTVL.

The chain combines TRBV7-8 with TRBJ1-6; the D gene is possibly TRBD1 (5 bases). Trimming removed 1 base at V and 5 bases at J, with 9 bases between. The CDR3 contains 15 residues. Germline V gene data show CDR1 as SGHVS and CDR2 as FQNEAQ. This CDR3 reads CASSLDGGDNSPLHF. Here the CDR3 DNA reads TGTGCCAGCAGCTTAGACGGGGGGGATAATTCACCCCTCCACTTT.

The chain links TRBV5-8 to TRBJ2-3; TRBD2 matches at 8 bases. V was clipped by 2 bases and J by 0 bases; unmatched bases: 8. The germline V gene has CDR1 SGHTS and CDR2 YDEGEE. This CDR3 has 17 amino acids. The DNA for the CDR3 is TGTGCCAGCAGCTTCGCCCGCGGGGGGCTTAGCACAGATACGCAGTATTTT. Protein sequence: CASSFARGGLSTDTQYF.

The V call is TRBV19, the J call TRBJ1-5; D is perhaps TRBD1 (6 bases). Germline CDR1 LNHDA, CDR2 SQIVND (reference sequence). The CDR3 extends over 16 amino acids. The V end was cut by 7 bases, the J end by 1 base, with 17 bases between. CDR3 in DNA: TGTGCCAGTATCGCGGGCACAGGGCCGAGCAATCAGCCCCAGCATTTT. Protein sequence: CASIAGTGPSNQPQHF.

The V and J genes are TRBV5-1 and TRBJ2-7; perhaps TRBD1 as D (5 bases). Trimming left V 0 bases short and J 9 bases short, with 19 bases between. The germline gives CDR1 SGHRS, CDR2 YFSETQ. The CDR3 has 15 amino acids. The CDR3 protein is CASSLALGREARQYF. The CDR3 nucleotides read TGCGCCAGCAGCTTGGCCCTAGGCAGGGAAGCCCGGCAGTACTTC.

V gene TRBV7-8 combines with J gene TRBJ1-5; no reliable D call. The CDR3 spans 16 residues. The V end was cut by 3 bases, the J end by 5 bases, with 17 bases between. Germline V gene lookup returns CDR1 SGHVS and CDR2 FQNEAQ. The CDR3, as DNA: TGTGCCAGCAGCTTGGGGTCCGGTGGTGGATATCAGCCCCAGCATTTT. It translates to CASSLGSGGGYQPQHF.

This rearrangement joins TRBV15 to TRBJ2-7, with TRBD1 as a possible D gene (5 bases). V was clipped by 1 base and J by 4 bases, with 14 bases between them. This CDR3 has 15 amino acids. Per the germline V gene, CDR1 is LNHNV and CDR2 is YYDKDF (reference sequence). Written as DNA, the CDR3 is TGTGCCACCAGCAGAGGTAATCAGGGTCCGTACGAGCAGTACTTC. Its translation is CATSRGNQGPYEQYF.

The rearrangement links TRBV11-3 to TRBJ2-3; the match to TRBD2 covers 8 bases. Germline assignment: CDR1 SGHNT and CDR2 YENEEA. The CDR3 has 15 residues. V shed 2 bases, J shed 2 bases, and the junction held 3 bases outside the gene matches. The CDR3, as DNA: TGTGCCAGCAGCTTAATAGCGGGACCCACAGATACGCAGTATTTT. It is translated as CASSLIAGPTDTQYF.

The chain combines TRBV4-3 with TRBJ2-1; a weak D match, TRBD1 (5 bases). V was pared by 0 bases and J by 7 bases, with 13 bases between. The length of the CDR3 is 15 residues. Germline-derived CDR1 and CDR2 are LGHNA and YSLEER. The CDR3 region has the DNA TGCGCCAGCAGCCAAGAGACAGACCCATGGAATGAGCAGTTCTTC. As protein: CASSQETDPWNEQFF.

The rearrangement links TRBV27 to TRBJ1-6; TRBD1 agrees at 10 bases. The CDR3 length is 15 residues. In germline, CDR1 is MNHEY, CDR2 SMNVEV (reference sequence). J was trimmed by 10 bases and V by 3 bases; bases with no gene match: 6. The CDR3 loop is CASSFSGTGVSPLHF. The CDR3 DNA reads as TGTGCCAGCAGTTTTTCAGGGACAGGGGTCTCACCCCTCCACTTT.

The CDR3 is CASSYGTGGGTDTQYF. In DNA, the CDR3 is TGTGCCAGCAGTTACGGGACAGGGGGCGGCACAGATACGCAGTATTTT. The rearrangement links TRBV6-5 to TRBJ2-3; TRBD1 aligns across 12 bases. The CDR3 is made up of 16 amino acids. Germline V gives CDR1 MNHEY, CDR2 SVGAGI. With 2 bases clipped from V and 1 base from J, the junction kept 1 base outside the gene matches.

J is TRBJ2-2 and V is TRBV18, with D possibly called TRBD1 or TRBD2 (5 bases each). The CDR3 length is 16 residues. The V end lost 4 bases, the J end lost 1 base, and 13 bases lay between the germline ends. Germline V CDR1 and CDR2: KGHSH, LQKENI. Here the CDR3 DNA reads TGTGCCAGCTCACGCACGGGACCAGGGAACACCGGGGAGCTGTTTTTT. Protein sequence: CASSRTGPGNTGELFF.